Below, 7 T cell receptor beta chains from the same sample are listed, as sequenced in a study of STAT5B mutations in CD4+ large granular lymphocyte leukemia (dated by TCRdb to the early 2020s). The library came from the immunoSEQ multiplex PCR assay. What TCRdb holds here is the immuneACCESS table cut down to in-frame rearrangements. Part of the clones is not present; checked against another copy, under half of the missing clones reflect an unresolved V gene, and the others are unexplained. For this sample there are about 9,600 clones; roughly 80% appear just once. Roughly 62% of the sample is in the top ten clones. Sequencing used PBMCs. These receptors were obtained from a man in his 60s with CD4+ T-cell large granular lymphocyte leukemia.

This rearrangement joins TRBV14 to TRBJ2-3; no clear D gene. The ends were cut back, 1 base at V and 3 bases at J, with 5 bases in the middle. CDR1 SGHDN and CDR2 FVKESK come from the germline V gene. The CDR3 runs to 13 residues. Written as DNA, the CDR3 is TGTGCCAGCAGCCAAGGGTCGACAGATACGCAGTATTTT. It specifies CASSQGSTDTQYF.

The chain links TRBV11-3 to TRBJ1-1; no reliable D call. With 2 bases removed from V and 0 bases from J, the gap between germline ends came to 7 bases. Germline CDR1 reads SGHNT; CDR2 reads YENEEA. This CDR3 spans 14 amino acids. The CDR3: CASSLHGVNTEAFF. In DNA, the CDR3 is TGTGCCAGCAGCTTACACGGCGTGAACACTGAAGCTTTCTTT.

This rearrangement joins TRBV6-1 to TRBJ1-5, with TRBD1 matching 7 bases. Trimming removed 4 bases from V and 5 bases from J; junction bases left unmatched: 11. The CDR3 extends over 16 amino acids. Looked up from germline, CDR1 is MNHNS and CDR2 is SASEGT. CDR3 in DNA: TGTGCCAGCAGTGTAGGGATGACAGGGCCCTATCAGCCCCAGCATTTT. Translation gives CASSVGMTGPYQPQHF.

The chain joins TRBV11-1 to TRBJ2-2; tentative D call: TRBD2 (5 bases). The germline V gene encodes CDR1 SGHAT and CDR2 FQDESV (reference sequence). The CDR3 length is 15 residues. Trimming removed 7 bases from V and 2 bases from J, with 14 bases in between. The CDR3 DNA is TGTGCCAGCACTACGAAGCGGATAAACACCGGGGAGCTGTTTTTT. The encoded protein is CASTTKRINTGELFF.

J is TRBJ2-3 and V is TRBV30; D might be TRBD2 (5 bases). The length of the CDR3 is 15 residues. Trimming left V 0 bases short and J 2 bases short, with 12 bases between. Germline CDR1 reads GTSNPN; CDR2 reads SVGIG (reference sequence). CDR3 loop: CAWSVGLLNTDTQYF. CDR3 nucleotide sequence: TGTGCCTGGAGTGTAGGACTTTTAAACACAGATACGCAGTATTTT.

The chain is built from TRBV6-6 and TRBJ2-7; 9 bases are a match to TRBD2. The CDR3 has 15 amino acids. Germline CDR1 is MNHNY and CDR2 is SVGAGI (reference sequence). The ends lost 0 bases at V and 5 bases at J; junction bases unmatched: 5. Here the CDR3 reads CASSYSAGGRNEQYF. CDR3 nucleotide sequence: TGTGCCAGCAGTTACTCAGCGGGAGGCAGAAACGAGCAGTACTTC.

The V and J genes are TRBV7-3 and TRBJ2-3; TRBD1 agrees at 7 bases. The CDR3 is 15 residues long. Germline V gives CDR1 SGHTA, CDR2 FQGTGA. V lost 1 base and J lost 2; bases outside the gene matches: 3. The CDR3 nucleotides read TGTGCCAGCAGCTTAATGGGACAGATCACAGATACGCAGTATTTT. It encodes CASSLMGQITDTQYF.